This entry features one T cell receptor (beta chain) sequence. The protocol was immunoSEQ multiplex PCR, while the TCRdb copy is restricted to in-frame clones and leaves out a portion. The profile shows about 130,000 clones, 80% to 85% of them singletons. Trimming cost V 6 bases and J 0 bases, with 6 bases left between them. There are 13 residues in the CDR3. These data belong to a study of blood T cell repertoires in COVID-19. The TCR sequence derives from a woman aged 25 to 39 who had recovered from COVID-19. Sequencing was performed on peripheral blood. The chain uses TRBV12-3 or TRBV12-4 and TRBJ1-3, with D unclear. The CDR3 loop is CASRQNSGNTIYF. The CDR3 coding sequence is TGTGCCAGCAGACAGAACTCTGGAAACACCATATATTTT.